The 11 T cell receptor beta chains reported below all come from one sample, sequenced in a study of cytomegalovirus exposure and HLA in healthy donors. In the PCR, 60 Vbeta and 13 Jbeta primers were used. Measured with immunoSEQ multiplex PCR; TCRdb has only the in-frame clones, and not every one. The sample yields 95,000 to 150,000 clones, about four fifths seen once. Input material: PBMCs. The receptors stem from a woman between 35 and 50 years old in good health and CMV-seropositive.

This chain joins TRBV9 and TRBJ1-1, with D unresolved. The V gene's germline CDR1 is SGDLS and CDR2 YYNGEE. The V gene lost 4 bases and the J gene lost 1 base, with 11 bases spanning the gap. This CDR3 contains 14 residues. The CDR3 DNA reads TGTGCCAGCAGCCCCACTTCCGGGAACACTGAAGCTTTCTTT. Translation gives CASSPTSGNTEAFF.

This clone was seen only a few times. This sequence joins TRBV5-4 and TRBJ2-1; D gene ambiguous. This CDR3 comprises 14 residues. Trimming left V 0 bases short and J 6 bases short, with 10 bases between. CDR1 SGHNT and CDR2 YYREEE come from the germline V gene (reference sequence). This chain's CDR3 is CASSLVGRGNEQFF. The CDR3 DNA follows: TGTGCCAGCAGCTTGGTGGGTAGAGGCAATGAGCAGTTCTTC.

This chain uses TRBV5-4 with TRBJ2-7, with D unresolved. The CDR3 is 13 amino acids. CDR1 and CDR2 from the germline V gene are SGHNT and YYREEE (reference sequence). Trimming left V 2 bases short and J 4 bases short, with 10 bases between. The CDR3 reads CASSFGALYEQYF. The CDR3 coding sequence is TGTGCCAGCAGCTTTGGTGCGTTGTACGAGCAGTACTTC.

Only a few counts were recorded for this clone. In DNA, the CDR3 is TGTGCCAGCAGCGAAGGGACTAGCGGGACGTCCGAGCAGTACTTC. Protein: CASSEGTSGTSEQYF. The rearrangement joins TRBV11-3 to TRBJ2-7; TRBD2 matches 13 bases. J was trimmed by 6 bases and V by 5 bases; bases with no gene match: 7. The CDR3 is 15 amino acids. Per the germline V gene, CDR1 is SGHNT and CDR2 is YENEEA. Supplemented by reference TRBV11-3 and TRBJ2-7, the full variable domain reads EAGVVQSPRYKIIEKKQPVAFWCNPISGHNTLYWYLQNLGQGPELLIRYENEEAVDDSQLPKDRFSAERLKGVDSTLKIQPAELGDSAVYLCASSEGTSGTSEQYFGPGTRLTVT.

The chain joins TRBV6-1 to TRBJ2-7; D perhaps matches TRBD1 (5 bases). Trimming took 4 bases from V and 4 from J, leaving 11 bases between them. The CDR3 is 13 amino acids. CDR1 is MNHNS and CDR2 is SASEGT in the germline V gene. CDR3 nucleotide sequence: TGTGCCAGCAGTGTCAGGGAAACTTACGAGCAGTACTTC. This codes for CASSVRETYEQYF.

The chain recombines TRBV13 with TRBJ2-1, with 13 positions matching TRBD2. The CDR3 consists of 20 residues. CDR1 and CDR2 from the germline V gene are PRHDT and FYEKMQ (reference sequence). Losses at the gene ends were 5 bases for V and 9 bases for J; bases not matched to a gene: 22. The CDR3 DNA follows: TGTGCCAGCAGCCGCCATAAACGGACTAGCGGGAGAACGGATCAGAGTGAGCAGTTCTTC. Protein: CASSRHKRTSGRTDQSEQFF. Filled out from reference TRBV13 and TRBJ2-1, the complete variable domain reads AAGVIQSPRHLIKEKRETATLKCYPIPRHDTVYWYQQGPGQDPQFLISFYEKMQSDKGSIPDRFSAQQFSDYHSELNMSSLELGDSALYFCASSRHKRTSGRTDQSEQFFGPGTRLTVL.

In this sample, this clone turned up once. The chain is built from TRBV10-2 and TRBJ2-2; 12 bases align to TRBD2. The CDR3 has 17 residues. V shed 3 bases and J 3 bases; nucleotides not matched to a gene: 5. Looked up from germline, CDR1 is WSHSY and CDR2 is SAAADI. DNA of the CDR3: TGCGCCAGCAGTGACAGGACTAGCGGGGCCGACACCGGGGAGCTGTTTTTT. Translating it yields CASSDRTSGADTGELFF.

The genes are TRBV2 and TRBJ1-1; D might be TRBD1 (6 bases). The V gene's germline CDR1 is SNHLY and CDR2 FYNNEI. V lost 3 bases and J lost 2, with 13 bases in between. The CDR3 sequence is 15 residues long. The CDR3 region is CASSDSRTVNTEAFF. CDR3 bases: TGTGCCAGCAGTGATTCGCGGACAGTCAACACTGAAGCTTTCTTT.

The chain is built from TRBV9 and TRBJ2-4, with D unresolved. There are 16 residues in the CDR3. The germline gives CDR1 SGDLS, CDR2 YYNGEE. The ends were cut back, 0 bases at V and 0 bases at J, with 10 bases in the middle. The CDR3 DNA follows: TGTGCCAGCAGCGTAGGGGCAGATTTAGCCAAAAACATTCAGTACTTC. It yields the protein CASSVGADLAKNIQYF.

This chain links TRBV6-6 with TRBJ2-3; TRBD2 matches at 7 bases. The V gene end was trimmed by 2 bases and the J gene end by 2 bases; junction bases not matched to a gene: 7. The CDR3 has 16 amino acids. Germline V gene sequence: CDR1 MNHNY, CDR2 SVGAGI (reference sequence). The CDR3 coding sequence is TGTGCCAGCAGTTACGAGGCGGGAGTTGCCACAGATACGCAGTATTTT. This sequence encodes CASSYEAGVATDTQYF.

This clone was recorded only once. This chain links TRBV28 with TRBJ2-7; D remains ambiguous. The CDR3 totals 13 residues. V lost 3 bases to trimming and J lost 3 bases, with 9 bases between them. The germline V gene encodes CDR1 MDHEN and CDR2 SYDVKM. The CDR3 DNA reads TGTGCCAGCAGTTTTGAGGCGAACTACGAGCAGTACTTC. This codes for CASSFEANYEQYF.